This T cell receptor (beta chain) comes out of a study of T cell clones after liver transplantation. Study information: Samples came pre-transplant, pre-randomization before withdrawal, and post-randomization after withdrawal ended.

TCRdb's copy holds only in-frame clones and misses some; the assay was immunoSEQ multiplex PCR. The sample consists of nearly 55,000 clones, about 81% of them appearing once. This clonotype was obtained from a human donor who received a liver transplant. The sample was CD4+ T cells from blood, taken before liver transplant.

The CDR3 loop reads CASSAKTGTVKTGELFF. In nucleotides, the CDR3 is TGTGCCAGCAGCGCCAAAACCGGGACAGTCAAAACCGGGGAGCTGTTTTTT. This chain connects TRBV7-2 to TRBJ2-2; 7 bases match TRBD1. Germline-derived CDR1 and CDR2 are SGHTA and FQGNSA. The CDR3 runs 17 residues. V shed 5 bases, J shed 5 bases, and the junction held 14 bases outside the gene matches.